This T cell receptor beta chain comes out of a study of blood T cell repertoires in COVID-19. Study-wide background: Specimens from acute and convalescent COVID-19 originated in the United States, Italy and Spain.

Recruits, aged roughly 18 to 100 years, lived in 24 US areas. Recovered participants had two consecutive negative NP/OP PCR tests, healthcare professional clearance, or symptom resolution. Assay used: immunoSEQ multiplex PCR; TCRdb lists only in-frame clones, some missing. This sample yields a few hundred thousand clones, of which roughly nine tenths are seen a single time; about 18% belongs to the top ten. Trimming removed 3 bases from V and 4 bases from J; junction bases left unmatched: 6. This CDR3 is built from 16 residues. CDR1 is SGHTA and CDR2 is FQGNSA in the germline V gene. The sample taken for sequencing was PBMCs or T cells enriched from blood (not recorded which). The J gene is TRBJ2-1, the V gene TRBV7-2; TRBD2 matches 10 bases. This sequence was found in a woman in her twenties or thirties who had recovered from COVID-19. The CDR3 reads CASSFSLAGEYNEQFF. The CDR3 DNA follows: TGTGCCAGCAGCTTCTCCCTAGCGGGAGAGTACAATGAGCAGTTCTTC.